Listed below are T cell receptor beta chains from one sample, sequenced in a study of blood T cell repertoires in COVID-19. Some clones are missing from TCRdb's copy, which holds only in-frame ones; the method was immunoSEQ multiplex PCR. The sample lists some 500,000 clones, approximately 90% occurring once. Sequencing input: PBMCs or T cells enriched from blood (not recorded which). The receptors here all came from a woman in her thirties or forties who had recovered from COVID-19. CDR3s include the opening cysteine and the closing phenylalanine or tryptophan. The D gene is left open where the match is weak. Clone size is given for some rows only: seen once, a few or many times, or a class if the clone is expanded.

clone_size j_call d_call cdr3_length v_call cdr3_nt cdr3_aa
. TRBJ2-7 TRBD1 15 TRBV14 TGTGCCAGCAGCCAAATGGTGGGGACAGGGAACGAGCAGTACTTC CASSQMVGTGNEQYF
. TRBJ2-7 TRBD2 15 TRBV27 TGTGCCAGCAGTTTAGGTAGCGGGAACTCCTACGAGCAGTACTTC CASSLGSGNSYEQYF
. TRBJ2-5 TRBD2 14 TRBV4-3 TGCGCCAGCAGCCACTCTAGCGGGACAGAGACCCAGTACTTC CASSHSSGTETQYF
. TRBJ1-1 . 13 TRBV2 TGTGCCAGCAGTGATGACAGGAACACTGAAGCTTTCTTT CASSDDRNTEAFF
. TRBJ1-2 TRBD1 15 TRBV11-2 TGTGCCAGCAGCTTAGGGACAGGCGGAGGCTATGGCTACACCTTC CASSLGTGGGYGYTF
. TRBJ1-5 . 14 TRBV7-2 TGTGCCAGCAGCTTACAGGGTGCGGACCAGCCCCAGCATTTT CASSLQGADQPQHF
. TRBJ2-3 TRBD2 15 TRBV2 TGTGCCAGCGGACTAGCGGGAGGTCACACAGATACGCAGTATTTT CASGLAGGHTDTQYF
. TRBJ2-7 . 18 TRBV12-5 TGTGCTAGTGGTTATCACATGACGAACAGCTTCTCCACCTACGAGCAGTACTTC CASGYHMTNSFSTYEQYF
. TRBJ2-2 . 16 TRBV7-8 TGTGCCAGCAGCTTAGGGGCGCACGGGAACACCGGGGAGCTGTTTTTT CASSLGAHGNTGELFF
. TRBJ2-3 . 14 TRBV4-3 TGCGCCAGCAGCCAAGATGTTGGGGCGAATACGCAGTATTTT CASSQDVGANTQYF
. TRBJ2-7 TRBD2 15 TRBV6-5 TGTGCCAGCAGTAAACTAGCGGGAGGTCCCTACGAGCAGTACTTC CASSKLAGGPYEQYF
. TRBJ1-5 TRBD1 18 TRBV7-8 TGTGCCAGCAGCCAGTCCCGGGACAGGGCCGCCGGCAATCAGCCCCAGCATTTT CASSQSRDRAAGNQPQHF
. TRBJ2-2 . 14 TRBV7-2 TGTGCCAGCAGTTTAGACCCAGGGCCCGGGGAGCTGTTTTTT CASSLDPGPGELFF
. TRBJ2-3 . 15 TRBV29-1 TGCAGCGTGCCCACTTGGCAGGGGTACGCAGATACGCAGTATTTT CSVPTWQGYADTQYF
. TRBJ1-5 . 15 TRBV2 TGTGCCAGCAGTGAAGCGGCGGGGGGCAGGCAGCCCCAGCATTTT CASSEAAGGRQPQHF
. TRBJ2-1 TRBD2 16 TRBV4-2 TGTGCCAGCAGCCAAGGCAGCGGGGGAACCTACAATGAGCAGTTCTTC CASSQGSGGTYNEQFF
few TRBJ1-2 . 15 TRBV7-2 TGTGCCAGCAGCTTAGATCCAGGGCCTAACTATGGCTACACCTTC CASSLDPGPNYGYTF
. TRBJ1-2 . 16 TRBV7-9 TGTGCCAGCAGCTCCTTGGGGCTGGGGGCGAGATATGGCTACACCTTC CASSSLGLGARYGYTF
. TRBJ2-7 . 15 TRBV2 TGTGCCAGCAGTGAATCGGGCGGGCAGTCGAGCGAGCAGTACTTC CASSESGGQSSEQYF
. TRBJ1-5 TRBD1 14 TRBV19 TGTGCCAGTAGTTCCCCGGGACAGCTCACGCCCCAGCATTTT CASSSPGQLTPQHF
. TRBJ1-2 . 16 TRBV21-1 TGTGCCAGCAGCAACCAATCCGGGACAGGTAACTATGGCTACACCTTC CASSNQSGTGNYGYTF
. TRBJ1-1 TRBD1 18 TRBV11-2 TGTGCCAGCAGCCAACCCAGAACAGGGGGCCGATTGAACACTGAAGCTTTCTTT CASSQPRTGGRLNTEAFF
. TRBJ1-5 . 15 TRBV15 TGTGCCACCAGCAGTACCCAGGGCGATCATCAGCCCCAGCATTTT CATSSTQGDHQPQHF
. TRBJ2-5 TRBD2 15 TRBV5-1 TGCGCCAGCAGTACAAGCGGGATGGCCCAAGAGACCCAGTACTTC CASSTSGMAQETQYF
. TRBJ2-3 TRBD2 15 TRBV5-1 TGCGCCAGCAGCTTGGCCAGCGGGAGTGGAGATACGCAGTATTTT CASSLASGSGDTQYF
. TRBJ2-5 . 13 TRBV3-1/TRBV3-2 TGTGCCAGCAGCCAGGGCCCACAAGAGACCCAGTACTTC CASSQGPQETQYF
. TRBJ2-5 TRBD1 14 TRBV15 TGTGCCACCAGCAGAGATCCACAGGGGGAGACCCAGTACTTC CATSRDPQGETQYF
. TRBJ1-5 . 17 TRBV4-1 TGCGCCAGCAGCCAAGATCGGGTTATTTATAGCAATCAGCCCCAGCATTTT CASSQDRVIYSNQPQHF
once TRBJ1-2 TRBD1 16 TRBV7-2 TGTGCCAGCAGCCTAGGGGGGACAGTTTCCAACTATGGCTACACCTTC CASSLGGTVSNYGYTF
. TRBJ2-1 . 14 TRBV11-3 TGTGCCAGCAGCTTAGATCCGATAGACAATGAGCAGTTCTTC CASSLDPIDNEQFF
. TRBJ2-7 TRBD2 15 TRBV30 TGTGCCTGGAGTGTAACACTAGCGGGAACCTACGAGCAGTACTTC CAWSVTLAGTYEQYF
. TRBJ1-1 TRBD1 16 TRBV2 TGTGCCAGCATCCGGGACAGGATCGCTAGGAACACTGAAGCTTTCTTT CASIRDRIARNTEAFF
. TRBJ1-2 . 14 TRBV2 TGTGCCAGCAGTGACGCCGGGACATCCCCTGGCTACACCTTC CASSDAGTSPGYTF
. TRBJ1-5 . 13 TRBV19 TGTGCCAGTCATACAGGAGAAGGACAGCCCCAGCATTTT CASHTGEGQPQHF
. TRBJ2-1 . 14 TRBV7-9 TGTGCCAGCAGCTTAGCGGGGGCAGGCGATGAGCAGTTCTTC CASSLAGAGDEQFF
. TRBJ1-1 TRBD1 13 TRBV19 TGTGCCAGTACCCAGGGGGCAGATAGTGTCGCTTTCTTT CASTQGADSVAFF
few TRBJ2-7 . 15 TRBV18 TGTGCCAGCTCATCTCCCGAGGAGGCCGACTACGAGCAGTACTTC CASSSPEEADYEQYF
. TRBJ1-2 . 14 TRBV7-2 TGTGCCAGCAGCTTATTCGGAGTAGCCTATGGCTACACCTTC CASSLFGVAYGYTF